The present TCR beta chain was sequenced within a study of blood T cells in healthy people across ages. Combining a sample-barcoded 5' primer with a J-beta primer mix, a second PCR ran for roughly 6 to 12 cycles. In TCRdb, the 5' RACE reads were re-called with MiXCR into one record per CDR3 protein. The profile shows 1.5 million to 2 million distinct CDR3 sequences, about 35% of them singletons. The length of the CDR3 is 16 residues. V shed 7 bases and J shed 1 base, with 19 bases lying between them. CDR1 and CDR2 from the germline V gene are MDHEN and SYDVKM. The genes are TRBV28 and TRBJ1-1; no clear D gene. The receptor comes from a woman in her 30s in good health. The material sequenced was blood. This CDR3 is CASTQIPGRGNTEAFF. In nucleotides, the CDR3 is TGTGCCAGCACTCAAATCCCCGGCCGCGGGAACACTGAAGCTTTCTTT.